Below are 13 T cell receptor beta chains sequenced from a single sample in a study of post-analysis software for immune sequencing data. Study-wide points: Comparison of patients with controls showed a handful of TRBV segments more frequent in patients, TRBV5-6, TRBV5-1 and TRBV20-1 among them.

Sequencing libraries made from TCR beta cDNA carried unique molecular identifiers. One entry per CDR3 protein, called by TCRdb with MiXCR from the PCR reads. Of over 250,000 distinct CDR3 sequences listed, less than 40% were seen once; the top ten hold roughly 4.8%. These receptors have no identified antigens. The sequenced material came from blood. The receptors stem from a girl between 10 and 17 years old with multiple sclerosis.

This clonotype was recorded at least ten times. This chain uses TRBV7-3 with TRBJ2-3; the D is unclear. V was cut by 4 bases and J by 8 bases, with 13 bases left in between. The germline gives CDR1 SGHTA, CDR2 FQGTGA. The CDR3 covers 13 residues. CDR3 bases: TGTGCCAGCAGCTCCTCCCCAATAGTTACGCAGTATTTT. Residues: CASSSSPIVTQYF.

V is TRBV12-3 or TRBV12-4 and J is TRBJ1-4, with TRBD1 as a possible D gene (5 bases). Trimming took 7 bases from V and 7 from J, leaving 19 bases between them. The CDR3 sequence is 15 residues long. In DNA form, the CDR3 reads TGTGCCAGCACCCGGGGGGAAATTGCAACTGAAAAACTGTTTTTT. It yields the protein CASTRGEIATEKLFF.

This clonotype was detected many times. The DNA is omitted, as the CDR3 cannot be located on it reliably, and the CDR3 follows TCRdb's listing. V is TRBV6-1 and J is TRBJ2-7. With termini counted, the CDR3 has 13 amino acids. Per germline, CDR1 MNHNS and CDR2 SASEGT. The CDR3 region is CASSSSGFYEQYF.

The rearrangement links TRBV20-1 to TRBJ1-4; D remains unclear. The germline V gene has CDR1 DFQATT and CDR2 SNEGSKA (reference sequence). The CDR3 extends over 12 amino acids. V was shortened by 6 bases and J by 9 bases, with 14 bases between the two germline ends. The CDR3 region is CSAFGSDKKLFF. The CDR3 DNA is TGCAGTGCCTTCGGGTCCGATAAAAAACTGTTTTTT.

The V and J genes are TRBV7-3 and TRBJ2-7; 9 bases are a match to TRBD2. Per the germline V gene, CDR1 is SGHTA and CDR2 is FQGTGA. The junction had 8 bases not matched to a gene; V was cut back by 4 bases and J by 7 bases. This CDR3 has 14 amino acids. For the CDR3, the DNA is TGTGCCAGCAGCTCCAATAGCGGGAGAGGGGAGCAGTACTTC. The encoded protein is CASSSNSGRGEQYF. Using reference TRBV7-3 and TRBJ2-7 for the parts outside the CDR3, the full variable domain is GAGVSQTPSNKVTEKGKYVELRCDPISGHTALYWYRQSLGQGPEFLIYFQGTGAADDSGLPNDRFFAVRPEGSVSTLKIQRTERGDSAVYLCASSSNSGRGEQYFGPGTRLTVT.

This clonotype has just a few counts. The chain links TRBV5-1 to TRBJ1-2, with 7 bases identical to TRBD1. The junction had 13 bases not matched to a gene; V was cut back by 4 bases and J by 4 bases. Germline CDR1 SGHRS, CDR2 YFSETQ. This CDR3 is 16 amino acids long. CDR3 in amino acids: CASSPGGDSFFYGYTF. For the CDR3, the DNA is TGCGCCAGCAGCCCGGGGGGGGACAGCTTCTTCTATGGCTACACCTTC.

This clonotype came up many times. The V and J genes are TRBV3-1 and TRBJ2-1; D is unresolved. Trimming cost V 2 bases and J 1 base, with 9 bases left between them. The germline gives CDR1 LGHDT, CDR2 YNNKEL (reference sequence). This CDR3 spans 15 amino acids. CDR3 nucleotides: TGTGCCAGCAGCCAAAAAACCGGGTCCTACAATGAGCAGTTCTTC. Residues: CASSQKTGSYNEQFF.

The rearrangement uses TRBV5-1 and TRBJ1-2; the D gene is possibly TRBD1 (6 bases). V shed 4 bases and J shed 3 bases, with 13 bases lying between them. This CDR3 is 14 amino acids long. Germline V gene sequence: CDR1 SGHRS, CDR2 YFSETQ. The CDR3 DNA is TGCGCCAGCAGCCTTGGTCCAGGGGACTATGGCTACACCTTC. This encodes CASSLGPGDYGYTF.

This clonotype has only a few counts. This rearrangement joins TRBV24-1 to TRBJ2-1; 10 positions match TRBD1. This CDR3 spans 15 amino acids. Germline lookup yields CDR1 KGHDR and CDR2 SFDVKD. V shed 6 bases and J 9 bases; nucleotides not matched to a gene: 10. DNA of the CDR3: TGTGCCACCAGTTACGTCGGGACAGGGGAGGCTGAGCAGTTCTTC. The encoded protein is CATSYVGTGEAEQFF.

This clonotype occurred many times. The CDR3 reads CASRPAGGIYNEQFF. The CDR3 nucleotides are TGTGCCAGCAGACCAGCGGGAGGGATATACAATGAGCAGTTCTTC. The chain joins TRBV12-3 or TRBV12-4 to TRBJ2-1, with 10 bases that match TRBD2. This CDR3 contains 15 residues. J gave up 4 bases and V 6 bases, and 6 bases lay outside the gene matches.

This chain uses TRBV6-6 with TRBJ1-6; D call uncertain. V shed 6 bases and J shed 10 bases, with 10 bases lying between them. The V gene's germline CDR1 is MNHNY and CDR2 SVGAGI (reference sequence). This CDR3 is 12 amino acids long. CDR3 sequence reads: CASREGVSPLHF. In DNA form, the CDR3 reads TGTGCCAGCAGAGAGGGCGTCTCACCCCTCCACTTT.

This clonotype was seen a handful of times. V and J are TRBV15 and TRBJ1-4; D unresolved. V was pared by 8 bases and J by 7 bases, with 14 bases between. There are 13 residues in the CDR3. Germline V CDR1 and CDR2: LNHNV, YYDKDF (reference sequence). CDR3 coding DNA: TGTGCCACCGAGGGCTCCACGGGTGAAAAACTGTTTTTT. Its translation is CATEGSTGEKLFF.

The rearrangement joins TRBV7-2 to TRBJ2-5; 7 nucleotides agree with TRBD1. The CDR3 spans 15 residues. The V gene end was trimmed by 8 bases and the J gene end by 11 bases; junction bases not matched to a gene: 20. Germline V gives CDR1 SGHTA, CDR2 FQGNSA. DNA for the CDR3: TGTGCCAGCCTCACCAGGGGGAATCCTTCCAATGAGCAGTACTTC. Translated: CASLTRGNPSNEQYF.